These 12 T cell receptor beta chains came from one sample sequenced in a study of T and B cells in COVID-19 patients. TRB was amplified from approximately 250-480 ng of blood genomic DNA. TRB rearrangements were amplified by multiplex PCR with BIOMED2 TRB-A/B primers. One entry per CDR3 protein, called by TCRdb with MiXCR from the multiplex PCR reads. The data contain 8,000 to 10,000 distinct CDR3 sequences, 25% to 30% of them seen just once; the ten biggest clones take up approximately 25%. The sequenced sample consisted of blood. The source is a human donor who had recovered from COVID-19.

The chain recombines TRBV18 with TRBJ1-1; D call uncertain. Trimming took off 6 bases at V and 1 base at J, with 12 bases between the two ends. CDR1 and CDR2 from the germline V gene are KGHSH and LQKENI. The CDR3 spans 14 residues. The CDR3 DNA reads TGTGCCAGCTCTCCCGGCGCCCAGAACACTGAAGCTTTCTTT. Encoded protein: CASSPGAQNTEAFF.

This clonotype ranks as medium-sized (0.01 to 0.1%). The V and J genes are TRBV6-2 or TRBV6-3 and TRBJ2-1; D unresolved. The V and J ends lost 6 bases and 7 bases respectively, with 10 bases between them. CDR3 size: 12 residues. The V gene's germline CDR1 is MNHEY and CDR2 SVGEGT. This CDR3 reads CASRPLGNEQFF. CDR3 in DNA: TGTGCCAGCAGACCTCTAGGGAATGAGCAGTTCTTC.

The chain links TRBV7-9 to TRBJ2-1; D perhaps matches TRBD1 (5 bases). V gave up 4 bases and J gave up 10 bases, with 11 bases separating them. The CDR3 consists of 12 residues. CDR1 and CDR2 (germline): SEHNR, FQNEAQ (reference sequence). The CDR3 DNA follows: TGTGCCAGCAGCTATGGGGCAGGGGAGCAGTTCTTC. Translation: CASSYGAGEQFF.

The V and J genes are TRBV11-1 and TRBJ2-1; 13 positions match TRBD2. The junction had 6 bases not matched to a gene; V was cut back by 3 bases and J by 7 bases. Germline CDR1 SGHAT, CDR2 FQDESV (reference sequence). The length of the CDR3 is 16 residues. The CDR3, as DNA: TGTGCCAGCAGCTTTACACTAGCGGGAGGGGGGAATGAGCAGTTCTTC. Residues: CASSFTLAGGGNEQFF. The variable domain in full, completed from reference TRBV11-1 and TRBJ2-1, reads EAEVAQSPRYKITEKSQAVAFWCDPISGHATLYWYRQILGQGPELLVQFQDESVVDDSQLPKDRFSAERLKGVDSTLKIQPAELGDSAMYLCASSFTLAGGGNEQFFGPGTRLTVL.

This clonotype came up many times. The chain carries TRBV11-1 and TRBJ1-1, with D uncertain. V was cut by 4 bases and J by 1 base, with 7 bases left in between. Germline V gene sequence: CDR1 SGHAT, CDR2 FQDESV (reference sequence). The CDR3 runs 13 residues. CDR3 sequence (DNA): TGTGCCAGCAGCTGGAAAGGGAACACTGAAGCTTTCTTT. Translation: CASSWKGNTEAFF.

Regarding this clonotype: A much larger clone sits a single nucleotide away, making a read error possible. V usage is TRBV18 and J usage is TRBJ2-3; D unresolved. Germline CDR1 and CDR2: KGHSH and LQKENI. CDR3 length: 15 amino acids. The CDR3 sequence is CASSSQVGRTDTKYF. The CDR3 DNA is TGTGCCAGCTCATCCCAGGTGGGCCGCACAGATACGAAGTATTTT.

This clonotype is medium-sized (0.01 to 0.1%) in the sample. In DNA form, the CDR3 reads TGTGCCTGGAGTCCCCAGGCTAATGAAAAACTGTTTTTT. This translates into CAWSPQANEKLFF. This sequence joins TRBV30 and TRBJ1-4; the D is unclear. Germline lookup yields CDR1 GTSNPN and CDR2 SVGIG (reference sequence). The CDR3 length is 13 residues. Trimming shortened V by 2 bases and J by 3 bases, and 7 bases separated the two germline ends.

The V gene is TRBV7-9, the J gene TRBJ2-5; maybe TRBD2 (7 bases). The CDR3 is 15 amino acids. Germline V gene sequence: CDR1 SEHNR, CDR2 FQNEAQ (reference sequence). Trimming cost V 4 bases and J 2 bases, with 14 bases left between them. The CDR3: CASSSYEGGQETQYF. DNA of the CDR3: TGTGCCAGCAGCTCCTACGAGGGGGGGCAAGAGACCCAGTACTTC. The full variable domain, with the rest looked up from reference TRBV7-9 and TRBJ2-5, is DTGVSQNPRHKITKRGQNVTFRCDPISEHNRLYWYRQTLGQGPEFLTYFQNEAQLEKSRLLSDRFSAERPKGSFSTLEIQRTEQGDSAMYLCASSSYEGGQETQYFGPGTRLLVL.

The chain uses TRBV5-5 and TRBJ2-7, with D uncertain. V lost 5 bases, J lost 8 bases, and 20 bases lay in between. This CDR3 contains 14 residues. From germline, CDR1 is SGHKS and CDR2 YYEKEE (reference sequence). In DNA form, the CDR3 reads TGTGCCAGCAGTTCCTATCCTACCGGGTACAAGCAGTACTTC. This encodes CASSSYPTGYKQYF.

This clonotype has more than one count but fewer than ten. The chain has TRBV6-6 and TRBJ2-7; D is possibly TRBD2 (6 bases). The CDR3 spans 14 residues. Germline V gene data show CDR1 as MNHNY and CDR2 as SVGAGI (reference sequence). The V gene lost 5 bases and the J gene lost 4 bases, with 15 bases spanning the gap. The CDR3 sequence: CASSLGSLPYEQYF. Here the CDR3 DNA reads TGTGCCAGCAGTCTCGGGAGTCTTCCTTACGAGCAGTACTTC.

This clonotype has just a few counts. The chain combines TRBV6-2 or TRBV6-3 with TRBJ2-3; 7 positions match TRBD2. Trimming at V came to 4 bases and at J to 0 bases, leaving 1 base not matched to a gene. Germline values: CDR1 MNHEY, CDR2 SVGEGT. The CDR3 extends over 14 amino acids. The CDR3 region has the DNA TGTGCCAGCAGTTTTAGCGGGAGCACAGATACGCAGTATTTT. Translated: CASSFSGSTDTQYF.

The CDR3: CSVVGTGGLEQYF. Written as DNA, the CDR3 is TGCAGCGTCGTTGGGACAGGGGGCCTCGAGCAGTACTTC. The chain uses TRBV29-1 and TRBJ2-7, with 12 bases identical to TRBD1. CDR1 SQVTM and CDR2 ANQGSEA come from the germline V gene. This CDR3 has 13 residues. V was clipped by 6 bases and J by 6 bases; unmatched bases: 6.